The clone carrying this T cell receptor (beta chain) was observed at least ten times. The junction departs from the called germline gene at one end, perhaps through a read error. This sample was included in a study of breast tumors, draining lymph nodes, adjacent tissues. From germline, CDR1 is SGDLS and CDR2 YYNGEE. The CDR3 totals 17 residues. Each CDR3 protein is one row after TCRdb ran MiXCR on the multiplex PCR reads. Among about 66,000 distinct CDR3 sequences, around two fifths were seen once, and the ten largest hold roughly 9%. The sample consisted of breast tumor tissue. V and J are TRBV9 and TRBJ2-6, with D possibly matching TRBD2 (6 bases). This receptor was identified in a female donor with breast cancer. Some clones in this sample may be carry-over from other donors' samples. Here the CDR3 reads CASSVAIGRSGATVLTF. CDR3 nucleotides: TGTGCCAGCAGCGTAGCTATCGGGAGATCCGGGGCCACCGTCCTGACTTTC.